This TCR beta chain came from a study of T cell responses to AZD1222 COVID-19 vaccine. Study results and limitations: Two AZD1222 doses significantly raised spike-specific TCR breadth and depth over controls.

Note on this clone: The antigen is unknown.

The CDR3 loop spans 13 amino acids. Trimming took 4 bases from V and 7 from J; bases not matched to a gene: 4. From germline, CDR1 is SGDLS and CDR2 YYNGEE. Sequenced by immunoSEQ multiplex PCR; TCRdb stores in-frame clones only, minus some. The sample lists 100,000 to 150,000 clones, 85% to 90% occurring once. The clonotype was recovered from an adult in good health. The specimen was peripheral blood, collected on day 0 of AZD1222 vaccination. The chain is built from TRBV9 and TRBJ2-2, with TRBD1 identical over 7 bases. Here the CDR3 DNA reads TGTGCCAGCAGCTTCCGACAGGGCGGGGAGCTGTTTTTT. Its protein product is CASSFRQGGELFF.